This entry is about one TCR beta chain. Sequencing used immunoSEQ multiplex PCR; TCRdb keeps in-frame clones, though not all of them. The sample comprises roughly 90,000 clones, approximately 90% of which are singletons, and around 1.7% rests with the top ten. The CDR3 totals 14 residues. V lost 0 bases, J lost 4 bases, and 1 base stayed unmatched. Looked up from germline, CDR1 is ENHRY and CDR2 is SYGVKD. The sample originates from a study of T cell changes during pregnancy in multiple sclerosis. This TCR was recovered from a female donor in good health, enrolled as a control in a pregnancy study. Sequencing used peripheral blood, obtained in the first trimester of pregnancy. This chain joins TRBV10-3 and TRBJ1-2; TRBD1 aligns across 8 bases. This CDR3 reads CAISESTGGYGYTF. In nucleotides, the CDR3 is TGTGCCATCAGTGAGTCCACAGGGGGCTATGGCTACACCTTC.